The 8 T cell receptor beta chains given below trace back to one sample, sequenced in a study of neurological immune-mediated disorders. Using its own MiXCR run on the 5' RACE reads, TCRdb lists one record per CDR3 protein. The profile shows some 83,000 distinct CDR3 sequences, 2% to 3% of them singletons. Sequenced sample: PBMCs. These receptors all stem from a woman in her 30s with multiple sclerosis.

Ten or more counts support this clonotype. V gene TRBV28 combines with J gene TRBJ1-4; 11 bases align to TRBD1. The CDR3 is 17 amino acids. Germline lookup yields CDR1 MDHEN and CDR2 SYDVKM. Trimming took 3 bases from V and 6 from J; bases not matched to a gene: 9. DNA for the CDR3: TGTGCCAGCAGTTTTGCGGGACAGGGGGTTAAAGATGAAAAACTGTTTTTT. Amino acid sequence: CASSFAGQGVKDEKLFF.

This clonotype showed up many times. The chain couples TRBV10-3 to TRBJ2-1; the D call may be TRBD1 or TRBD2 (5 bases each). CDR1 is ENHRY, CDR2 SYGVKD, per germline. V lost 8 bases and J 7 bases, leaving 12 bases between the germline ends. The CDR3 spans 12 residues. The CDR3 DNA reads TGTGCCATCGGGACCAGGGTAAATGAGCAGTTCTTC. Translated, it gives CAIGTRVNEQFF.

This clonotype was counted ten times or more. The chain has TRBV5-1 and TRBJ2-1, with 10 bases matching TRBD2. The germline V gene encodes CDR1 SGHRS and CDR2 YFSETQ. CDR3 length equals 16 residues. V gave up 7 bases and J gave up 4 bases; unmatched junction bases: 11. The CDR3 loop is CASGPGGLAVYNEQFF. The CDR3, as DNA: TGCGCCAGCGGCCCCGGAGGACTAGCGGTATACAATGAGCAGTTCTTC.

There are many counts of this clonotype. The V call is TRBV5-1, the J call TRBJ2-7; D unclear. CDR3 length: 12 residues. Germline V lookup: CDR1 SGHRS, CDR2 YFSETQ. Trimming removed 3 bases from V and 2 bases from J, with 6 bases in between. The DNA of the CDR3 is TGCGCCAGCAGCTCTCGGGCCTACGAGCAGTACTTC. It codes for CASSSRAYEQYF.

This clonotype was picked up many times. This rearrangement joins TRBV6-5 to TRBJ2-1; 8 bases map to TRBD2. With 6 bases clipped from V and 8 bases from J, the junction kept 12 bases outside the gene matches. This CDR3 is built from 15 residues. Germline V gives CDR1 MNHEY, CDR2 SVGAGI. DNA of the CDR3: TGTGCCAGCAGACTGGGACTAGGAGGCCTACATGAGCAGTTCTTC. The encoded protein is CASRLGLGGLHEQFF.

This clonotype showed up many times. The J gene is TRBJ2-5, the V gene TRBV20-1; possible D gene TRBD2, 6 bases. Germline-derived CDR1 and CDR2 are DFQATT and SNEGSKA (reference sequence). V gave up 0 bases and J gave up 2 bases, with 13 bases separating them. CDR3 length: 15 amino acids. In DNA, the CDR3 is TGCAGTGCTAGAGACTCACTAGCCTTACAAGAGACCCAGTACTTC. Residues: CSARDSLALQETQYF.

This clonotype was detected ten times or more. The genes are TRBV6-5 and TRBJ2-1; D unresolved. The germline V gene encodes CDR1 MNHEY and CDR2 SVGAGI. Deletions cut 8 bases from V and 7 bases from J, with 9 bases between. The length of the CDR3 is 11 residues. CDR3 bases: TGTGCCAGCCGGGCGGCGAATGAGCAGTTCTTC. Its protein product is CASRAANEQFF.

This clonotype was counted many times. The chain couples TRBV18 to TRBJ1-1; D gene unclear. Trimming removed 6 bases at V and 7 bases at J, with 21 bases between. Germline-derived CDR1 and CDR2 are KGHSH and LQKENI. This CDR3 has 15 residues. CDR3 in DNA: TGTGCCAGCTCCCTGTCATCGGGCCCCGGCGGTGAAGCTTTCTTT. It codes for CASSLSSGPGGEAFF.